This T cell receptor beta chain originates from a study of T cell changes during pregnancy in multiple sclerosis. The data were produced by immunoSEQ multiplex PCR, yet TCRdb's version contains in-frame clones alone and is incomplete. The data contain 40,000 to 55,000 clones, 90% to 95% of them singletons. Trimming cost V 2 bases and J 2 bases, with 11 bases left between them. This CDR3 contains 14 residues. Looked up from germline, CDR1 is SGHNT and CDR2 is YYREEE (reference sequence). This sequence was found in a female donor with multiple sclerosis, enrolled in a pregnancy study. V gene TRBV5-4 combines with J gene TRBJ2-7; D gene unclear. This sample comprised CD8+ T cells from peripheral blood mononuclear cells, obtained in the first trimester of pregnancy. CDR3 sequence reads: CASSLSGTAYEQYF. The CDR3 nucleotides read TGTGCCAGCAGCTTATCCGGCACAGCCTACGAGCAGTACTTC.